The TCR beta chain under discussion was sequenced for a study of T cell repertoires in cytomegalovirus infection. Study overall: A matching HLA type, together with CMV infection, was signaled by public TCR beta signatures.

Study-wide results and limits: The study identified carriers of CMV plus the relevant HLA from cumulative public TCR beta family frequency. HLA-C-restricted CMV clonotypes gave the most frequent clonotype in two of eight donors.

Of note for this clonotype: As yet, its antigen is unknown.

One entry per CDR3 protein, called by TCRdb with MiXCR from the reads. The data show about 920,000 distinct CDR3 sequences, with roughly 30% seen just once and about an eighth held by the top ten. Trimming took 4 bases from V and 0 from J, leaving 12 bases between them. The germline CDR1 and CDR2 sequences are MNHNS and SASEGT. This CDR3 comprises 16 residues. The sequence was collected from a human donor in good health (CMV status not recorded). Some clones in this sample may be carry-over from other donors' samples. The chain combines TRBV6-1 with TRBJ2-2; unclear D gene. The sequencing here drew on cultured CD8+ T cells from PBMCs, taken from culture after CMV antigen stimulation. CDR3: CASSVTALPNTGELFF. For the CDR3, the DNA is TGTGCCAGCAGTGTCACGGCTCTCCCGAACACCGGGGAGCTGTTTTTT.